The 12 T cell receptor beta chains in this list originate from one sample, sequenced in a study of immune characterization of retroperitoneal liposarcoma. TCRdb recomputed calls from the PCR reads with MiXCR, one row per CDR3 protein. The profile shows roughly 10,000 distinct CDR3 sequences, roughly 22% of them singletons. Sequenced sample: blood. The receptors were sampled from a female donor with retroperitoneal liposarcoma.

The CDR3 nucleotides are TGCGCCAGCAGCGCCACCCCAGAACGTAGGTACTTC. Amino acid sequence: CASSATPERRYF. The chain joins TRBV5-1 to TRBJ2-4; the D is unclear. The CDR3 has 12 amino acids. CDR1 and CDR2 from the germline V gene are SGHRS and YFSETQ. Trimming cost V 4 bases and J 15 bases, with 17 bases left between them.

This clonotype turned up a few times. The V gene is TRBV28, the J gene TRBJ2-3, with D uncertain. The CDR3 runs 13 residues. From germline, CDR1 is MDHEN and CDR2 SYDVKM. Deletions cut 5 bases from V and 7 bases from J, with 13 bases between. This chain's CDR3 is CASSPPVRNTQYF. The CDR3 DNA sequence: TGTGCCAGCAGTCCCCCCGTGCGGAATACGCAGTATTTT.

This clonotype was detected ten times or more. The chain recombines TRBV27 with TRBJ2-3, with D unresolved. The V end was cut by 0 bases, the J end by 4 bases, with 8 bases between. Germline-derived CDR1 and CDR2 are MNHEY and SMNVEV (reference sequence). The CDR3 runs 14 residues. This CDR3 is CASSLSIVPDTQYF. CDR3 nucleotide sequence: TGTGCCAGCAGTTTATCGATAGTCCCAGATACGCAGTATTTT.

This clonotype was picked up a small number of times. The CDR3 DNA is TGTGCCAGCAGTTCCCTGAGGCGGGGAGATACGCAGTATTTT. Translated: CASSSLRRGDTQYF. This chain joins TRBV12-3 or TRBV12-4 and TRBJ2-3; maybe TRBD2 (6 bases). This CDR3 spans 14 amino acids. Trimming took off 4 bases at V and 5 bases at J, with 13 bases between the two ends.

V is TRBV6-1 and J is TRBJ2-1; 8 bases align to TRBD2. J gave up 9 bases and V 3 bases, and 10 bases lay outside the gene matches. Looked up from germline, CDR1 is MNHNS and CDR2 is SASEGT. CDR3 length: 15 amino acids. CDR3 DNA: TGTGCCAGCAGTGAGCTGGGACTAGAGGGGGGTGAGCAGTTCTTC. This translates into CASSELGLEGGEQFF.

This sequence joins TRBV9 and TRBJ2-3; 9 nucleotides agree with TRBD2. CDR3 length equals 16 residues. Germline trimming cut 0 bases from V and 7 bases from J; bases unmatched to any gene: 9. Germline V gives CDR1 SGDLS, CDR2 YYNGEE. The CDR3 DNA follows: TGTGCCAGCAGCGTAGTCGCGGGAGGGCCAGGACATACGCAGTATTTT. Its protein is CASSVVAGGPGHTQYF.

This chain uses TRBV25-1 with TRBJ1-1, with a tentative D call TRBD1 (5 bases). This CDR3 has 11 residues. Trimming took off 3 bases at V and 7 bases at J, with 6 bases between the two ends. The germline gives CDR1 MGHDK, CDR2 SYGVNS. The CDR3 coding sequence is TGTGCCAGCAGTGAGGACAATGAAGCTTTCTTT. Translated, it gives CASSEDNEAFF.

This clonotype was seen a handful of times. V usage is TRBV4-1 and J usage is TRBJ2-1; 9 bases match TRBD1. The J call may be in error: the DNA end matches TRBJ2-7 better. The CDR3 sequence is 14 residues long. Germline CDR1 and CDR2: MGHRA and YSYEKL. The CDR3 coding sequence is TGCGCCAGCAGCCGGGGGACAGGGACCTACGAGCAGTACTTC. Amino acid sequence: CASSRGTGTYEQYF.

The chain is built from TRBV9 and TRBJ2-1; 7 bases line up with TRBD1. Judging by the DNA end, TRBJ2-7 fits better; the J call may be wrong. The CDR3 totals 14 residues. CDR1 and CDR2 (germline): SGDLS, YYNGEE. In DNA, the CDR3 is TGTGCCAGCAGCGCCCGGGACAGCTCCTACGAGCAGTACTTC. It yields the protein CASSARDSSYEQYF.

This clonotype came up a few times. The chain employs TRBV6-5 and TRBJ1-1; the match to TRBD1 covers 9 bases. This CDR3 has 14 residues. Germline loops: CDR1 MNHEY, CDR2 SVGAGI. The V segment lost 6 bases and the J segment 5 bases; nucleotides outside the gene matches: 7. The CDR3 loop reads CASSPGQGLTEAFF. The CDR3 DNA is TGTGCCAGCAGCCCGGGACAGGGCTTAACTGAAGCTTTCTTT.

V is TRBV15 and J is TRBJ1-4; D call uncertain. Germline V lookup: CDR1 LNHNV, CDR2 YYDKDF (reference sequence). V was clipped by 6 bases and J by 8 bases, with 13 bases between them. This CDR3 contains 13 residues. As DNA, the CDR3 is TGTGCCACCAGTCAGGTCGGAGGGGAAAAACTGTTTTTT. This encodes CATSQVGGEKLFF.

This clonotype was counted ten times or more. This chain joins TRBV7-6 and TRBJ2-5; TRBD2 matches at 13 bases. The J call may not be correct, given that the DNA end is closer to TRBJ2-7. Germline CDR1 SGHVS, CDR2 FNYEAQ. The CDR3 sequence is 17 residues long. CDR3 nucleotides: TGTGCCAGCAGCACGACTAGCGGGGGGTCCATGTCCTACGAGCAGTACTTC. Translating it yields CASSTTSGGSMSYEQYF.